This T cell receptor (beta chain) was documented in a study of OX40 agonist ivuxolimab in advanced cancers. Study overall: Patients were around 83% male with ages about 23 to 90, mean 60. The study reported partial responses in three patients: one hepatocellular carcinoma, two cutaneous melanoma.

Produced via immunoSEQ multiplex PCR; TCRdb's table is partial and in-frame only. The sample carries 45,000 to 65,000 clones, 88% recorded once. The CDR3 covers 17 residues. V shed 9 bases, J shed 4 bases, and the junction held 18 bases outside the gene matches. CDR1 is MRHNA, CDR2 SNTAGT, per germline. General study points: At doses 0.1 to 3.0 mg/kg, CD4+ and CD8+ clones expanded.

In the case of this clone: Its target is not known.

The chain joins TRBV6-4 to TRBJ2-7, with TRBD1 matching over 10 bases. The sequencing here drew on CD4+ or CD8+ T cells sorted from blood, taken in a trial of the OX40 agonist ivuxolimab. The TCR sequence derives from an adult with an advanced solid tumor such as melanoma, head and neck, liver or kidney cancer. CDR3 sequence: CARGDRGRLRPFYEQYF. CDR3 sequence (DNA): TGTGCCAGGGGGGACAGGGGACGGTTGAGGCCCTTTTACGAGCAGTACTTC.